This T cell receptor (beta chain) was sequenced for a study of cytomegalovirus exposure and HLA in healthy donors (dated 2017 in TCRdb). About the investigation overall: According to an earlier analysis of 587 of the donors, 200 million or so T cells yielded some 110 million unique TCR beta sequences and 276 Gb of sequence data. Roughly 310 gigabases of sequencing data and roughly 90 million unique TCR sequences were included in an early release covering under 650 HLA-typed donors. Of the approximately 400 genotyped donors, 81% were placed in the genetic ancestry cluster associated with self-reported Caucasian donors. The study aimed to test whether cataloging public T cell receptors could reveal signatures of past pathogen exposure. The T cell repertoires of 700 or so subjects were profiled by immunosequencing and related to cytomegalovirus serostatus. Along with the roughly 610-subject first cohort, a separate validation cohort of 120 different subjects was used. To predict cytomegalovirus infection status, the study brought together high-throughput TCR immunosequencing, statistical association of individual TCRs with disease status, and machine learning. In a later analysis, previously published TCR beta repertoires from 666 donors were re-analyzed and high-resolution HLA genotyping was added so that TCR occurrence patterns could be studied. Rather than using new phenotypic data, the later analysis identified candidate immune exposures from TCR beta sequences and from how often those sequences occurred across donors. An earlier analysis of roughly 580 of the donors used high-throughput TCR beta sequencing to judge whether each TCR beta V gene segment behaved as functional or pseudogenic. Alongside the repertoire data, information on donor age, sex, ethnicity and CMV serostatus was compiled. A later genetic analysis used genome-wide SNP genotypes for about 65% of the roughly 670 donors, treating that subset as a discovery cohort. Every repertoire in the discovery cohort had been generated on one and the same sequencing platform. Both class I and class II loci were covered by HLA typing, at four-digit resolution. The number of typed donors differed by locus: roughly 629-630 for A, B, C, DRB1 and DQB1; approximately 540 for DQA1; fewer than 610 for DPA1; and about 470 for DPB1. Roughly 5 DR-DQ haplotypes were handled as single units for association and clustering, since linkage in the cohort was strong. On average, roughly 200,000 unique TCR beta nucleotide sequences were sequenced per donor among a few hundred genotyped donors of the cohort, with 15% to 20% of those sequences being non-productive. Findings and caveats that apply to the study as a whole: A cluster of highly shared sequence variants was judged likely to be a technical artifact of the sequencing pipeline. A later analysis found that most CMV-associated TCR beta chains appeared HLA-restricted, with HLA associations seemingly driven largely by CMV exposure. In an earlier analysis of some 500 of the donors, most TCR beta V segments appeared in productive rearrangements about 90% or about 30% of the time, broadly matching IMGT annotations. A later analysis found that HLA-associated TCR beta chains were more clonally expanded and had lower generation probabilities than equally common non-associated chains. In a later analysis, TCR association rates were found to vary across HLA loci, with the most associated TCRs seen for DRB1 alleles and the fewest for HLA-C alleles. A later analysis associated approximately 17,000 TCR beta sequences with specific HLA alleles at a false discovery rate of 0.05. Roughly uniform sequencing depth across donors was assumed in presence/absence analyses, although this assumption may not hold. Only TCR beta chains were sequenced in this cohort, and the absence of alpha or paired-chain data limited detectable features. Three of the identified cytomegalovirus-associated TCR beta chains were confirmed in vitro to be specific for cytomegalovirus antigens. It was suggested by the authors that the approach could potentially be generalized to other disease states and immunological phenotypes. While some public TCRs were present in many individuals, most TCR sequences turned up only very rarely across donors. A further reported finding was that TCR beta sequences accurately predicted the HLA-A and HLA-B alleles for most subjects in the first cohort. The earlier analysis of fewer than 750 of the donors excluded some 15 rarely observed V segments, including chromosome 9 orphons, because counts were too low. Because HLA typing was missing for some donors at each locus, association tests included only the typed subset. Strong co-occurrence of HLA alleles, especially DR and DQ, made assigning TCR associations to individual alleles difficult. In the study, around 160 TCR beta chains were listed as associated with cytomegalovirus. The classifier was reported to diagnose cytomegalovirus status with high specificity and sensitivity in both the original cohort and the validation cohort. Linkage disequilibrium might explain the correlated functional status among segregating V segments, but an unknown experimental factor could not be ruled out. CMV serostatus was the only immune exposure information available for the cohort. A later genetic analysis reported fewer N-insertions in productive TCRs among donors in an Asian-associated ancestry cluster than the roughly 720-donor mean. In a later genetic analysis, a missense DCLRE1C variant was associated with V-gene and J-gene trimming of TCR beta chains, and the association was replicated in an independent cohort. The 87-base-pair reads could not distinguish some IMGT-functional V segments, including TRBV6-2 and TRBV6-3, so those segments were excluded. According to a later analysis, parvovirus B19, influenza, CMV and Epstein-Barr virus appeared linked to several top co-occurrence clusters.

The cohort comprised 670 or so healthy bone marrow donors. All cohort members were sampled while nominally healthy, although unrecorded immune exposures were likely present. The donor tested CMV seronegative, placing the donor among the roughly 350 seronegative members of the cohort. Every donor gave a peripheral blood sample, and the peripheral blood mononuclear cells from that sample were used for TCR beta sequencing. Genomic DNA was extracted from the blood cell samples with the Qiagen DNeasy Blood Extraction Kit. V is clipped by 6 bases and J by 3 bases, and the sequence between their germline boundaries is 15 bases long. Spanning cysteine to phenylalanine, the CDR3 consists of 16 amino acids. Only CDR3 DNA remains: 48 bases, in frame from the first base. CDR1 and CDR2, per the germline V gene, are SGHTA and FQGNSA. This clone was counted a single time. Which antigen it targets is not known. It has no much larger one-base neighbor in the sample; base qualities were not kept.

Libraries came from the immunoSEQ multiplex PCR assay. A mixture of 60 forward primers for TCR Vbeta segments and 13 reverse primers for TCR Jbeta segments was used in the multiplex PCR. The CDR3 region of rearranged TCR beta genes was amplified from genomic DNA by a multiplex PCR assay. The Illumina HiSeq System was used to sequence the amplified TCR beta libraries as 87-base-pair reads. Concerning the study's data processing: In a later analysis, 77 million or so unique TCR beta chains were counted across the approximately 670 repertoires, and roughly 9.9 million of these chains were shared by at least two donors. A nearest-neighbor algorithm error-corrected the raw reads and collapsed the reads into unique sequences, merging closely related sequences to remove PCR and sequencing errors. To assign V, D and J gene segments, CDR3 sequences were aligned to IMGT reference sequences. For a sequence to be retained, a match of at least six nucleotides was required to both a V gene segment and a J gene segment. Rearrangements were classified as productive when the CDR3 lacked stop codons and remained in frame with V and J, and all other rearrangements were classified as non-productive. CDR3 was defined according to IMGT convention as the region running from the second conserved V-encoded cysteine to the conserved J-encoded phenylalanine. Sequences without an unambiguous match to a single V gene segment were excluded from the earlier analysis of about 630 of the donors. In an earlier analysis of approximately 560 of the donors, a V segment was called functional when productive rearrangements were above 56.7%, and segregating when the standard deviation between donors exceeded 5%. A statistical classification framework was developed to diagnose cytomegalovirus status using the catalog of TCR beta chain sequences. In a later analysis, TCR nucleotide sequences were compared against IMGT/GENE-DB human TR gene sequences so that V and J genes could be assigned. A later analysis assigned CDR3 sequences and most-parsimonious VDJ recombination scenarios with the TCRdist pipeline. In a later analysis, each TCR beta chain was defined by its CDR3 amino acid sequence together with its V-gene family, and reads lacking a unique V-gene family were excluded. As a way to deal with suspected cross-contamination and a sequencing artifact, a later analysis dropped approximately 590 nucleotide sequences that were highly shared and had low generation probability. In a later analysis, a clonal expansion index was calculated for each public chain from normalized within-repertoire ranks of inferred template counts. A later analysis computed generation probabilities with a VDJ recombination model fitted to out-of-frame rearrangements, and checked the results against IGoR. A later analysis scored TCR-TCR, TCR-HLA and TCR-CMV co-occurrence with hypergeometric tests, applying a repertoire-size bias correction to TCR pairs. False discovery rates were estimated in a later analysis by permuting HLA or CMV assignments 20 times. A later analysis grouped co-occurring TCRs with DBSCAN, adding TCRdist sequence similarity when clustering within HLA-allele-positive subsets. Co-occurrence clustering excluded repertoires with fewer than 30,000 or more than 120,000 public chains, plus five with anomalous nucleotide sharing. TCRdb re-hosts the immuneACCESS table, in-frame sequences only. Its copies lack some clones; in the studies checked, an unresolved V gene accounts for under half of them, and the cause for the rest is not known. D and trimming were read from the DNA, whereas the V and J calls and clone size are those reported in that table. The sample has 60,000 to 65,000 clones on record, approximately 87% of them singletons. The ten largest clonotypes hold more than 1.4% of the sample.

The sample consisted of PBMCs. The TCR comes from a man younger than 35 in good health and CMV-seronegative. The sequence joins TRBV7-2 to TRBJ1-6; no D gene is confidently identified. The DNA is as follows: TGTGCCAGCAGTCCCGGGTGGGTGGACTATAATTCACCCCTCCACTTT. Translated, this gives CASSPGWVDYNSPLHF.